This entry lists 32 T cell receptor beta chains sequenced from one sample in a study of blood T cell repertoires in COVID-19. Assay used: immunoSEQ multiplex PCR; TCRdb lists only in-frame clones, some missing. The sample holds about 280,000 clones; approximately 82% are singletons and the top ten take over 4%. The material sequenced was PBMCs or T cells enriched from blood (not recorded which). Receptors originate from a middle-aged man who had been exposed to COVID-19.

The V and J genes are TRBV2 and TRBJ2-3; D remains unclear. The CDR3 is 11 residues long. Germline CDR1 reads SNHLY; CDR2 reads FYNNEI. V was trimmed by 7 bases and J by 7 bases, leaving 9 bases between them. The CDR3 nucleotides read TGTGCCAGCACCGAGCGATATACGCAGTATTTT. This translates into CASTERYTQYF.

The chain carries TRBV5-4 and TRBJ2-7; 14 bases are shared with TRBD2. Germline V gene lookup returns CDR1 SGHNT and CDR2 YYREEE (reference sequence). V lost 4 bases to trimming and J lost 6 bases; unmatched junction nucleotides: 6. The CDR3 is made up of 15 amino acids. The CDR3: CASSPGLAGALEQYF. In DNA, the CDR3 is TGTGCCAGCAGCCCGGGACTAGCGGGAGCTCTCGAGCAGTACTTC.

This clone was observed a single time. The chain combines TRBV28 with TRBJ2-7, with 9 bases that match TRBD2. CDR3 length: 16 residues. Germline V gives CDR1 MDHEN, CDR2 SYDVKM. Trimming removed 3 bases from V and 10 bases from J; junction bases left unmatched: 16. The CDR3 sequence: CASSFSGTSSPPAQYF. The CDR3 bases are TGTGCCAGCAGTTTTAGTGGGACTAGCTCCCCCCCCGCTCAGTACTTC.

This chain uses TRBV5-1 with TRBJ2-3; 9 nucleotides line up with TRBD2. The CDR3 length is 16 residues. After removal of 0 bases from V and 2 bases from J, the junction contained 4 bases not matched to a gene. Germline V lookup: CDR1 SGHRS, CDR2 YFSETQ. The CDR3 DNA is TGCGCCAGCAGCTTGGGGACTAGCGACTACACAGATACGCAGTATTTT. Its translation is CASSLGTSDYTDTQYF.

For this clone: No conserved phenylalanine or tryptophan ends this CDR3, so it is likely a read error. The V gene is TRBV4-1, the J gene TRBJ1-1; tentative D call: TRBD1 (5 bases). Trimming shortened V by 6 bases and J by 3 bases, and 14 bases separated the two germline ends. This CDR3 has 14 amino acids. In germline, CDR1 is MGHRA, CDR2 YSYEKL. The CDR3 sequence: CASRGPLRDTEAFL. CDR3 in DNA: TGCGCCAGCAGGGGACCTTTGAGGGACACTGAAGCTTTCCTT.

The chain couples TRBV14 to TRBJ2-7; a weak D match, TRBD2 (6 bases). Germline values: CDR1 SGHDN, CDR2 FVKESK. The CDR3 sequence is 14 residues long. Trimming removed 1 base at V and 0 bases at J, with 7 bases between. CDR3 residues: CASSQGGGSYEQYF. CDR3 nucleotide sequence: TGTGCCAGCAGCCAAGGGGGAGGCTCCTACGAGCAGTACTTC. Variable domain in full (rest from reference TRBV14 and TRBJ2-7): EAGVTQFPSHSVIEKGQTVTLRCDPISGHDNLYWYRRVMGKEIKFLLHFVKESKQDESGMPNNRFLAERTGGTYSTLKVQPAELEDSGVYFCASSQGGGSYEQYFGPGTRLTVT.

In this sample, this clone turned up a few times. The chain combines TRBV27 with TRBJ1-5, with D possibly being TRBD1 (6 bases). The CDR3 loop spans 15 amino acids. Trimming pared 2 bases from V and 3 bases from J, leaving 11 bases between. The germline gives CDR1 MNHEY, CDR2 SMNVEV (reference sequence). CDR3 nucleotides: TGTGCCAGCAGTTTAACAGGGAAATCCAATCAGCCCCAGCATTTT. This translates into CASSLTGKSNQPQHF.

The chain couples TRBV6-5 to TRBJ1-5; 7 nucleotides agree with TRBD1. The CDR3 has 14 residues. V was pared by 6 bases and J by 6 bases, with 8 bases of the junction left unmatched. CDR1 is MNHEY and CDR2 is SVGAGI in the germline V gene. As DNA, the CDR3 is TGTGCCAGCAGGGCGACAGGGAATCTTCAGCCCCAGCATTTT. It translates to CASRATGNLQPQHF.

The chain employs TRBV2 and TRBJ1-2; TRBD1 is a possible D gene (5 bases). This CDR3 spans 16 amino acids. The germline V and J ends were trimmed by 5 bases and 4 bases, with 20 bases remaining between them. Per germline, CDR1 SNHLY and CDR2 FYNNEI. In DNA, the CDR3 is TGTGCCAGCAGTATTACTCAGGGATCGGCTACCTATGGCTACACCTTC. It encodes CASSITQGSATYGYTF.

The J gene is TRBJ2-3, the V gene TRBV7-3; D perhaps matches TRBD1 (5 bases). With 1 base removed from V and 0 bases from J, the gap between germline ends came to 23 bases. Germline-derived CDR1 and CDR2 are SGHTA and FQGTGA. The CDR3 is made up of 20 amino acids. The CDR3 region is CASSLRVTGHPVDSTDTQYF. The CDR3 DNA is TGTGCCAGCAGCTTAAGGGTTACAGGACACCCCGTTGATAGCACAGATACGCAGTATTTT.

This chain connects TRBV18 to TRBJ2-7; TRBD1 aligns across 7 bases. The V and J ends lost 1 base and 3 bases, in that order; junction bases with no gene match: 3. In germline, CDR1 is KGHSH, CDR2 LQKENI. The CDR3 contains 14 residues. CDR3 bases: TGTGCCAGCTCACCACGGGACAGATACTACGAGCAGTACTTC. Amino acid sequence: CASSPRDRYYEQYF.

This rearrangement joins TRBV24-1 to TRBJ2-1; no definite D call. From germline, CDR1 is KGHDR and CDR2 SFDVKD. Trimming pared 3 bases from V and 2 bases from J, leaving 10 bases between. This CDR3 has 15 residues. The CDR3, as DNA: TGTGCCACCAGTGATGGGTTACTACCCTACAATGAGCAGTTCTTC. It specifies CATSDGLLPYNEQFF.

Relative to its sample, this clone is medium-sized. The rearrangement uses TRBV13 and TRBJ1-2; TRBD1 agrees at 7 bases. This CDR3 is 14 amino acids long. The ends lost 5 bases at V and 8 bases at J; junction bases unmatched: 11. Germline CDR1 PRHDT, CDR2 FYEKMQ (reference sequence). The CDR3 loop reads CASSRMGTEYGYTF. The CDR3 region has the DNA TGTGCCAGCAGCCGCATGGGGACAGAATACGGCTACACCTTC.

The rearrangement joins TRBV9 to TRBJ1-3; TRBD1 is a possible D gene (5 bases). Trimming cost V 1 base and J 0 bases, with 14 bases left between them. This CDR3 spans 17 amino acids. CDR1 is SGDLS, CDR2 YYNGEE, per germline. The CDR3 DNA sequence: TGTGCCAGCAGCGTAATGGGGGGGATAAGCTCTGGAAACACCATATATTTT. Protein: CASSVMGGISSGNTIYF.

The CDR3 DNA reads TGTGCTAGTGGTTTGGTAGGAGGACCGACCGGGGAGCTGTTTTTT. Protein product: CASGLVGGPTGELFF. The chain is built from TRBV12-5 and TRBJ2-2, with D perhaps TRBD2 (5 bases). With 0 bases removed from V and 5 bases from J, the gap between germline ends came to 10 bases. This CDR3 spans 15 amino acids. CDR1 and CDR2 (germline): LGHNT, FRNRAP. The entire variable domain, with the rest obtained from reference TRBV12-5 and TRBJ2-2, is as follows: DARVTQTPRHKVTEMGQEVTMRCQPILGHNTVFWYRQTMMQGLELLAYFRNRAPLDDSGMPKDRFSAEMPDATLATLKIQPSEPRDSAVYFCASGLVGGPTGELFFGEGSRLTVL.

The V and J genes are TRBV6-1 and TRBJ1-5; 7 positions agree with TRBD1. Trimming took 2 bases from V and 7 from J; bases not matched to a gene: 8. The germline gives CDR1 MNHNS, CDR2 SASEGT. The CDR3 loop spans 15 amino acids. CDR3 sequence reads: CASSETQTGNQPQHF. The CDR3 DNA is TGTGCCAGCAGTGAAACCCAGACAGGGAACCAGCCCCAGCATTTT.

This clone was counted a single time. This chain uses TRBV6-5 with TRBJ1-5; 7 positions match TRBD1. This CDR3 is 15 amino acids long. Germline CDR1 MNHEY, CDR2 SVGAGI. With 9 bases clipped from V and 0 bases from J, the junction kept 8 bases outside the gene matches. The CDR3 DNA reads TGTGCCAGTAGGCAGCCAGGGGGTAGCAATCAGCCCCAGCATTTT. This translates into CASRQPGGSNQPQHF.

This clone came up once. This chain joins TRBV30 and TRBJ1-5; D is unresolved. The germline V and J ends were trimmed by 3 bases and 2 bases, with 8 bases remaining between them. This CDR3 spans 13 amino acids. In germline, CDR1 is GTSNPN, CDR2 SVGIG (reference sequence). For the CDR3, the DNA is TGTGCCTGGAGCGCGGCAGGCAATCAGCCCCAGCATTTT. Its translation: CAWSAAGNQPQHF.

This chain joins TRBV19 and TRBJ1-2; no definite D call. This CDR3 spans 14 amino acids. Germline loops: CDR1 LNHDA, CDR2 SQIVND (reference sequence). V lost 6 bases and J lost 3, with 14 bases in between. CDR3 DNA sequence: TGTGCCAGTAGCACCGGGAGCACGGACTATGGCTACACCTTC. This encodes CASSTGSTDYGYTF.

The rearrangement links TRBV13 to TRBJ2-1; tentatively, D is TRBD2 (7 bases). V lost 5 bases and J 9 bases, leaving 23 bases between the germline ends. CDR3 length: 16 amino acids. CDR1 is PRHDT and CDR2 is FYEKMQ in the germline V gene (reference sequence). Here the CDR3 DNA reads TGTGCCAGCAGCACAAGACTACAGGGTACGGGGGGTGAGCAGTTCTTC. Protein product: CASSTRLQGTGGEQFF.

The CDR3 region has the DNA TGTGCCAGCAGATTTAACGGACAGAGTGAAGCTTTCTTT. This translates into CASRFNGQSEAFF. The V call is TRBV12-3 or TRBV12-4, the J call TRBJ1-1; tentatively, D is TRBD1 (6 bases). V was cut by 6 bases and J by 7 bases, with 15 bases left in between. The CDR3 loop spans 13 amino acids.

The chain is built from TRBV7-9 and TRBJ2-5, with a tentative D call TRBD2 (6 bases). V lost 0 bases, J lost 5 bases, and 7 bases lay in between. The CDR3 spans 13 residues. The germline V gene encodes CDR1 SEHNR and CDR2 FQNEAQ (reference sequence). CDR3 bases: TGTGCCAGCAGCTTAGCGGGAGGCGAGACCCAGTACTTC. It is translated as CASSLAGGETQYF.

V usage is TRBV5-1 and J usage is TRBJ1-4; 9 nucleotides match TRBD1. CDR1 is SGHRS, CDR2 YFSETQ, per germline. This CDR3 region has 14 residues. Losses at the gene ends were 6 bases for V and 7 bases for J; bases not matched to a gene: 7. The CDR3 sequence is CASTWGQGREKLFF. The DNA for the CDR3 is TGCGCCAGCACTTGGGGACAGGGTCGTGAAAAACTGTTTTTT.

This rearrangement joins TRBV15 to TRBJ1-5, with D possibly matching TRBD1 (5 bases). Trimming took 0 bases from V and 7 from J, leaving 10 bases between them. The length of the CDR3 is 14 residues. Germline V CDR1 and CDR2: LNHNV, YYDKDF (reference sequence). The DNA of the CDR3 is TGTGCCACCAGCAGAGACAGGGTTGGGCAGCCCCAGCATTTT. It yields the protein CATSRDRVGQPQHF.

The chain uses TRBV10-1 and TRBJ1-2; D ambiguous. Germline CDR1 WNHNN, CDR2 SYGVQD (reference sequence). The germline V and J ends were trimmed by 0 bases and 5 bases, with 7 bases remaining between them. The CDR3 loop spans 13 amino acids. The CDR3 loop is CASSESRAYGYTF. In DNA form, the CDR3 reads TGCGCCAGCAGTGAGTCGAGAGCGTATGGCTACACCTTC.

The chain employs TRBV13 and TRBJ2-1, with 11 positions matching TRBD2. This CDR3 is 18 amino acids long. V was clipped by 5 bases and J by 4 bases; unmatched bases: 13. Germline CDR1 is PRHDT and CDR2 is FYEKMQ (reference sequence). The CDR3 region is CASSPEAPGLAVYNEQFF. The CDR3 DNA sequence: TGTGCCAGCAGCCCAGAAGCACCGGGACTAGCGGTTTACAATGAGCAGTTCTTC.

This CDR3 is CASSLDPRLAGVGEQFF. CDR3 nucleotides: TGTGCCAGCAGCTTAGATCCCCGACTAGCGGGAGTAGGTGAGCAGTTCTTC. This chain joins TRBV11-2 and TRBJ2-1, with 12 positions matching TRBD2. The germline V gene encodes CDR1 SGHAT and CDR2 FQNNGV. The CDR3 is made up of 17 amino acids. The ends lost 0 bases at V and 9 bases at J; junction bases unmatched: 9.

The chain has TRBV7-3 and TRBJ2-3, with D tentatively TRBD2 (5 bases). Germline V lookup: CDR1 SGHTA, CDR2 FQGTGA. CDR3 length equals 13 residues. Trimming stripped 5 bases from V and 3 bases from J, with 9 bases between. As DNA, the CDR3 is TGTGCCAGCAGCCGTAGCGTAACAGATACGCAGTATTTT. Encoded protein: CASSRSVTDTQYF.

The rearrangement uses TRBV2 and TRBJ1-2, with D possibly matching TRBD1 (6 bases). The CDR3 is 15 residues long. Germline-derived CDR1 and CDR2 are SNHLY and FYNNEI. Between the trimmed V and J ends, which lost 2 bases and 3 bases, there was a span of 13 bases. DNA of the CDR3: TGTGCCAGCAGTGAATGGGGGGGGCTGGACTATGGCTACACCTTC. Its protein product is CASSEWGGLDYGYTF.

The V call is TRBV18, the J call TRBJ1-1; no reliable D call. Germline lookup yields CDR1 KGHSH and CDR2 LQKENI. The CDR3 is made up of 12 amino acids. V was shortened by 4 bases and J by 1 base, with 4 bases between the two germline ends. CDR3 loop: CASSRQNTEAFF. In nucleotides, the CDR3 is TGTGCCAGCTCACGACAGAACACTGAAGCTTTCTTT. Variable domain in full (rest from reference TRBV18 and TRBJ1-1): NAGVMQNPRHLVRRRGQEARLRCSPMKGHSHVYWYRQLPEEGLKFMVYLQKENIIDESGMPKERFSAEFPKEGPSILRIQQVVRGDSAAYFCASSRQNTEAFFGQGTRLTVV.

This rearrangement joins TRBV12-3 or TRBV12-4 to TRBJ2-5; D may be TRBD2 (6 bases). The CDR3 is made up of 13 amino acids. With 3 bases removed from V and 5 bases from J, the gap between germline ends came to 10 bases. CDR3 residues: CASSFGGMETQYF. CDR3 in DNA: TGTGCCAGCAGTTTCGGGGGTATGGAGACCCAGTACTTC.

This clone was picked up a small number of times. The chain recombines TRBV25-1 with TRBJ2-3; D is perhaps TRBD2 (6 bases). The germline gives CDR1 MGHDK, CDR2 SYGVNS. V was shortened by 0 bases and J by 6 bases, with 13 bases between the two germline ends. The CDR3 spans 15 residues. The CDR3 loop reads CASSEYGAGRDTQYF. DNA for the CDR3: TGTGCCAGCAGTGAATATGGGGCGGGACGGGATACGCAGTATTTT.